This record covers a single T cell receptor beta chain. Its antigen is still unknown. This sample was included in a study of long-term antiretroviral therapy in people with HIV. Researchers report immunoSEQ v3.0 was run at survey level. The data were produced by immunoSEQ multiplex PCR, yet TCRdb's version contains in-frame clones alone and is incomplete. The data hold fewer than 25,000 clones, with about 91% observed a single time. Findings and caveats of the study: It was not possible to obtain data on ART adherence, viral resistance or therapy changes. Blood dating 2004 to 2017 may reflect older ART regimens.

CDR1 SGHRS and CDR2 YFSETQ come from the germline V gene. This CDR3 spans 14 amino acids. V was shortened by 8 bases and J by 6 bases, with 18 bases between the two germline ends. The chain employs TRBV5-1 and TRBJ2-1, with D perhaps being TRBD1 or TRBD2 (5 bases each). The clonotype was recovered from a man between 45 and 60 years old with HIV. The sample here was unsorted PBMCs, taken 1.8 years before starting antiretroviral therapy. The CDR3 is CASSRGALVNEQFF. DNA for the CDR3: TGCGCCAGTTCAAGGGGAGCCCTGGTCAATGAGCAGTTCTTC.